A selection of T cell receptor beta chains follows, all from one sample in a study of vaccination and CD4 T cells after COVID-19. Antigens for these TCRs are unknown. TCRdb reanalysed the PCR reads using MiXCR and keeps one entry per CDR3 protein. The table records more than 12,000 distinct CDR3 sequences, 78% of them present only once. Sequencing was performed on CD4+ T cells from blood, cultured in vitro, taken after SARS-CoV-2 vaccination. Source of these receptors: a human donor who received a COVID-19 vaccine. Both conserved end residues are part of each CDR3. A D gene is named only where the DNA matches it firmly. Where a row states a size, it is once, few, many or the class of an expanded clone; other rows omit it.

cdr3_length,clone_size,j_call,v_call,d_call,cdr3_nt,cdr3_aa
17,.,TRBJ1-6,TRBV5-5,.,TGTGCCAGCAGCTTGGCGGACGGGGGGTCCTATAATTCACCCCTCCACTTT,CASSLADGGSYNSPLHF
13,.,TRBJ1-2,TRBV30,.,TGTGCCTGGAGTGACACTGCTAACTATGGCTACACCTTC,CAWSDTANYGYTF
15,few,TRBJ1-2,TRBV5-4,TRBD1,TGTGCCAGCAGCCAGGGACAGCTTGGGGTCTATGGCTACACCTTC,CASSQGQLGVYGYTF
15,.,TRBJ2-1,TRBV15,TRBD2,TGTGCCACCAGCAGAGTGCGGGGGAGCTACAATGAGCAGTTCTTC,CATSRVRGSYNEQFF
16,.,TRBJ2-5,TRBV3-1,TRBD2,TGTGCCAGCAGCCTCAAGCTAGCGGGGAACCAAGAGACCCAGTACTTC,CASSLKLAGNQETQYF
17,.,TRBJ1-5,TRBV27,.,TGTGCCAGCAGTCCCTTTCCGGGGGATTTGAGCAATCAGCCCCAGCATTTT,CASSPFPGDLSNQPQHF
19,.,TRBJ2-7,TRBV7-9,TRBD2,TGTGCCAGCAGCTCTAACCGAGGCGGGGGGGCCCCAACACCCTACGAGCAGTACTTC,CASSSNRGGGAPTPYEQYF
15,.,TRBJ2-7,TRBV7-6,TRBD2,TGTGCCAGCAGCTTAGTAGCGGGGGGGTCTTACGAGCAGTACTTC,CASSLVAGGSYEQYF
13,.,TRBJ2-5,TRBV20-1,.,TGCAGTGCTAGTTACTCCACGCAAGAGACCCAGTACTTC,CSASYSTQETQYF
16,.,TRBJ2-5,TRBV6-2/TRBV6-3,TRBD2,TGTGCCAGCAGTTCCCCGACTAGCGGGGGGGGGGAGACCCAGTACTTC,CASSSPTSGGGETQYF
12,.,TRBJ2-2,TRBV6-1,.,TGTGCCAGCAGTCAGGGGTCCGGGGAGCTGTTTTTT,CASSQGSGELFF
13,.,TRBJ1-2,TRBV11-3,.,TGTGCCAGCAGCGTCCGGGACTCCTATGGCTACACCTTC,CASSVRDSYGYTF
14,once,TRBJ1-1,TRBV7-8,TRBD1,TGTGCCAGCAGCTTAGGACAGGGGCGGTCTAAAGCTTTCTTT,CASSLGQGRSKAFF
11,.,TRBJ1-2,TRBV6-1,.,TGTGCCAGCACAGAATACTATGGCTACACCTTC,CASTEYYGYTF
14,once,TRBJ2-7,TRBV27,.,TGTGCCAGCAGTCTCCGAGGGGGTCCCTACGAGCAGTACTTC,CASSLRGGPYEQYF
14,.,TRBJ1-6,TRBV30,.,TGTGCCTGGAGTCTTGACTCCTATAATTCACCCCTCCACTTT,CAWSLDSYNSPLHF
20,.,TRBJ1-6,TRBV2,.,TGTGCCAGCAGTCCCCCTTTAATCAGGACGGTCTTCGGAGACAATTCACCCCTCCACTTT,CASSPPLIRTVFGDNSPLHF
16,.,TRBJ2-3,TRBV5-4,TRBD2,TGTGCCAGCAGCTCGGTTAGCGGGGGGGAGACAGATACGCAGTATTTT,CASSSVSGGETDTQYF
14,.,TRBJ1-5,TRBV6-1,.,TGTGCCACCCAATCGGCCGGGACCAATCAGCCCCAGCATTTT,CATQSAGTNQPQHF
14,few,TRBJ2-7,TRBV11-2,.,TGTGCCAGCAGCTTAGCAGCCAGGGAGGACGAGCAGTACTTC,CASSLAAREDEQYF
14,.,TRBJ1-2,TRBV7-6,TRBD1,TGTGCCAGCAGCCACGTGACAGGGGACTATGGCTACACCTTC,CASSHVTGDYGYTF
15,once,TRBJ2-7,TRBV7-9,.,TGTGCCAGCAGTTCCTCTGCCAAGAGCTCCTACGAGCAGTACTTC,CASSSSAKSSYEQYF
16,.,TRBJ2-3,TRBV5-4,TRBD2,TGTGCCAGCAGCCCGACTAGCGGGGGCGATACAGATACGCAGTATTTT,CASSPTSGGDTDTQYF
11,.,TRBJ1-1,TRBV19,TRBD1,TGTGATGGGACAGGGAACACTGAAGCTTTCTTT,CDGTGNTEAFF
18,.,TRBJ2-3,TRBV6-5,TRBD2,TGTGCCAGCAGTTACTCAAACGGCGGGGGGACCCAAACAGATACGCAGTATTTT,CASSYSNGGGTQTDTQYF
15,.,TRBJ2-7,TRBV30,TRBD1,TGTGCCTGGAGAGGTGGAGTCAGGGGGCAGAACGAGCAGTACTTC,CAWRGGVRGQNEQYF
12,.,TRBJ1-1,TRBV24-1,.,TGTGCCACCAGTGATTCTGGAACTGAAGCTTTCTTT,CATSDSGTEAFF
13,medium-sized,TRBJ2-5,TRBV20-1,.,TGCAGTGCTAGAGATCCACGGCAAGAGACCCAGTACTTC,CSARDPRQETQYF
13,.,TRBJ1-1,TRBV29-1,TRBD1,TGCAGCGGCACAGGGGGGGTGCACACTGAAGCTTTCTTT,CSGTGGVHTEAFF
13,.,TRBJ2-5,TRBV6-1,.,TGTGCCAGTCTAACAGGGACGGGGGAGACCCAGTACTTC,CASLTGTGETQYF